What follows are 28 T cell receptor beta chains derived from one specimen sequenced in a study of cytomegalovirus exposure and HLA in healthy donors. Primers: 60 Vbeta forward and 13 Jbeta reverse. Only in-frame clones appear in the TCRdb table, and some are missing; sequencing was by immunoSEQ multiplex PCR. Among 85,000 to 100,000 clones listed, nearly 80% were seen once. Sequencing input: PBMCs. The receptors derive from a woman aged 40 to 55 in good health and CMV-seronegative.

V usage is TRBV11-3 and J usage is TRBJ2-2; D may be TRBD2 (5 bases). Looked up from germline, CDR1 is SGHNT and CDR2 is YENEEA. Trimming removed 5 bases at V and 3 bases at J, with 10 bases between. The CDR3 has 14 amino acids. DNA of the CDR3: TGTGCCAGCAGCCCCCCCGGGGACACCGGGGAGCTGTTTTTT. Protein sequence: CASSPPGDTGELFF.

The chain employs TRBV4-3 and TRBJ1-2; no firm D call. The CDR3 is made up of 16 amino acids. V lost 0 bases, J lost 4 bases, and 15 bases lay in between. Per germline, CDR1 LGHNA and CDR2 YSLEER. Written as DNA, the CDR3 is TGCGCCAGCAGCCAAGACGCCCTCGTGACGGGCTATGGCTACACCTTC. It is translated as CASSQDALVTGYGYTF.

The chain is built from TRBV11-2 and TRBJ1-1; D gene unclear. V lost 1 base and J lost 3, with 9 bases in between. CDR1 and CDR2 (germline): SGHAT, FQNNGV. The CDR3 has 14 amino acids. This chain's CDR3 is CASSLVQVDTEAFF. CDR3 sequence (DNA): TGTGCCAGCAGCTTAGTTCAGGTGGACACTGAAGCTTTCTTT.

CDR3 in amino acids: CASSSKENTEAFF. The CDR3 region has the DNA TGTGCCAGCAGTAGCAAAGAGAACACTGAAGCTTTCTTT. The V and J genes are TRBV6-4 and TRBJ1-1, with no clear D. V was shortened by 5 bases and J by 1 base, with 8 bases between the two germline ends. The CDR3 contains 13 residues. CDR1 is MRHNA and CDR2 is SNTAGT in the germline V gene.

The J gene is TRBJ2-2, the V gene TRBV10-3; 7 bases align to TRBD1. In germline, CDR1 is ENHRY, CDR2 SYGVKD. The V gene end was trimmed by 6 bases and the J gene end by 7 bases; junction bases not matched to a gene: 5. There are 13 residues in the CDR3. CDR3 bases: TGTGCCATCAGCCCAGACAGGGACGGGGAGCTGTTTTTT. Encoded protein: CAISPDRDGELFF.

CDR3 amino acids: CASRNPGDYEQYF. CDR3 DNA: TGTGCCAGCAGGAATCCGGGAGACTACGAGCAGTACTTC. This chain connects TRBV5-6 to TRBJ2-7; tentative D call: TRBD2 (6 bases). V was shortened by 5 bases and J by 3 bases, with 12 bases between the two germline ends. Germline V gives CDR1 SGHDT, CDR2 YYEEEE. CDR3 length: 13 amino acids. The whole variable domain, filled in from reference TRBV5-6 and TRBJ2-7, reads DAGVTQSPTHLIKTRGQQVTLRCSPKSGHDTVSWYQQALGQGPQFIFQYYEEEERQRGNFPDRFSGHQFPNYSSELNVNALLLGDSALYLCASRNPGDYEQYFGPGTRLTVT.

Remarks on this clone: In the same sample, other DNA sequences code for this CDR3. The gene calls are TRBV5-1 and TRBJ1-1; 11 bases map to TRBD1. The V and J ends lost 3 bases and 2 bases, in that order; junction bases with no gene match: 3. Looked up from germline, CDR1 is SGHRS and CDR2 is YFSETQ. There are 15 residues in the CDR3. DNA for the CDR3: TGCGCCAGCAGCTCTGGACAGGGGGCAAACACTGAAGCTTTCTTT. Translated, it gives CASSSGQGANTEAFF.

The J gene is TRBJ1-6, the V gene TRBV27; D is ambiguous. V shed 6 bases and J shed 8 bases, with 11 bases lying between them. Germline V gene sequence: CDR1 MNHEY, CDR2 SMNVEV (reference sequence). This CDR3 is built from 13 residues. CDR3 region: CASRGWRDSPLHF. CDR3 nucleotide sequence: TGTGCCAGCAGAGGGTGGCGGGATTCACCCCTCCACTTT.

This clone was detected only a few times. J is TRBJ2-3 and V is TRBV7-9; D perhaps matches TRBD2 (6 bases). This CDR3 region has 14 residues. Trimming cost V 1 base and J 2 bases, with 7 bases left between them. Germline CDR1 is SEHNR and CDR2 is FQNEAQ (reference sequence). As DNA, the CDR3 is TGTGCCAGCAGCTTAGGGGACTTCACAGATACGCAGTATTTT. Translation gives CASSLGDFTDTQYF. The full variable domain, in which reference TRBV7-9 and TRBJ2-3 provide the parts outside the CDR3, is DTGVSQNPRHKITKRGQNVTFRCDPISEHNRLYWYRQTLGQGPEFLTYFQNEAQLEKSRLLSDRFSAERPKGSFSTLEIQRTEQGDSAMYLCASSLGDFTDTQYFGPGTRLTVL.

V is TRBV30 and J is TRBJ1-5; TRBD1 matches at 8 bases. CDR1 and CDR2 from the germline V gene are GTSNPN and SVGIG (reference sequence). With V trimmed by 2 bases and J by 1 base, 7 bases remained unmatched. This CDR3 has 16 amino acids. The CDR3 spells CAWSIGTGGSNQPQHF. As DNA, the CDR3 is TGTGCCTGGAGTATCGGGACAGGAGGGAGCAATCAGCCCCAGCATTTT.

The rearrangement links TRBV27 to TRBJ1-1; D perhaps matches TRBD1 (5 bases). The CDR3 length is 17 residues. Germline V lookup: CDR1 MNHEY, CDR2 SMNVEV (reference sequence). V was trimmed by 6 bases and J by 1 base, leaving 21 bases between them. The CDR3 loop reads CASRGRWGVLTNTEAFF. CDR3 DNA sequence: TGTGCCAGCAGGGGAAGATGGGGGGTTTTGACGAACACTGAAGCTTTCTTT.

This clone was seen a handful of times. V is TRBV4-1 and J is TRBJ2-7; D might be TRBD1 (6 bases). The CDR3 has 18 residues. V was trimmed by 0 bases and J by 6 bases, leaving 24 bases between them. The germline CDR1 and CDR2 sequences are MGHRA and YSYEKL. The DNA of the CDR3 is TGCGCCAGCAGCCAAGATAGGGGCAGGGGCCGATTTCTGGGCGAGCAGTACTTC. Translating gives CASSQDRGRGRFLGEQYF.

This clone was found a few times. The V and J genes are TRBV6-5 and TRBJ1-1; unclear D gene. This CDR3 is built from 16 residues. Trimming cost V 0 bases and J 0 bases, with 11 bases left between them. In germline, CDR1 is MNHEY, CDR2 SVGAGI. CDR3 in DNA: TGTGCCAGCAGTTACTCGGCAGGACTCATGAACACTGAAGCTTTCTTT. It is translated as CASSYSAGLMNTEAFF.

The gene calls are TRBV6-6 and TRBJ1-1; D not resolved. The CDR3 has 15 amino acids. CDR1 MNHNY and CDR2 SVGAGI come from the germline V gene (reference sequence). Trimming removed 6 bases from V and 4 bases from J, with 18 bases in between. In nucleotides, the CDR3 is TGTGCCAGCAGCTCCCAGTTCGGGGATTCCACTGAAGCTTTCTTT. Translation gives CASSSQFGDSTEAFF.

The rearrangement uses TRBV30 and TRBJ1-2; 7 bases agree with TRBD1. V dropped 0 bases and J dropped 8; count of bases not matched to a gene: 6. This CDR3 region has 13 residues. Germline V CDR1 and CDR2: GTSNPN, SVGIG (reference sequence). CDR3 residues: CAWSVGRGKGYTF. The CDR3 DNA follows: TGTGCCTGGAGTGTGGGCAGGGGGAAAGGCTACACCTTC.

The table lists this clone with a count of one. In DNA, the CDR3 is TGTGCCAGCTCACCAGGGCCGAACACTGAAGCTTTCTTT. Translating it yields CASSPGPNTEAFF. V usage is TRBV18 and J usage is TRBJ1-1; no firm D call. The CDR3 length is 13 residues. Trimming removed 2 bases at V and 1 base at J, with 5 bases between. CDR1 and CDR2 from the germline V gene are KGHSH and LQKENI.

The J gene is TRBJ2-3, the V gene TRBV7-2; a weak D match, TRBD2 (5 bases). Trimming left V 0 bases short and J 2 bases short, with 15 bases between. CDR3 length equals 17 residues. Germline CDR1 reads SGHTA; CDR2 reads FQGNSA. Here the CDR3 DNA reads TGTGCCAGCAGCTTAGCTTTTGACACAGACTACACAGATACGCAGTATTTT. Translating it yields CASSLAFDTDYTDTQYF.

This sequence joins TRBV30 and TRBJ1-2; D is unresolved. V gave up 5 bases and J gave up 5 bases, with 12 bases separating them. Germline V gives CDR1 GTSNPN, CDR2 SVGIG (reference sequence). The CDR3 has 12 amino acids. The DNA for the CDR3 is TGTGCCTGGGGCACGGGCGGGTATGGCTACACCTTC. Its translation is CAWGTGGYGYTF.

The chain carries TRBV13 and TRBJ2-7; 7 bases are shared with TRBD2. This CDR3 comprises 13 residues. Trimming at V came to 0 bases and at J to 7 bases, leaving 3 bases not matched to a gene. In germline, CDR1 is PRHDT, CDR2 FYEKMQ (reference sequence). The CDR3 here is CASSLGAGLEQYF. For the CDR3, the DNA is TGTGCCAGCAGCTTAGGAGCGGGATTGGAGCAGTACTTC.

The J gene is TRBJ2-1, the V gene TRBV6-5; 11 bases fit TRBD2. Germline CDR1 is MNHEY and CDR2 is SVGAGI. The CDR3 is 15 residues long. The V and J ends lost 5 bases and 2 bases, in that order; junction bases with no gene match: 2. DNA for the CDR3: TGTGCCAGCAGTAAGACTAGCGGGGCCTACAATGAGCAGTTCTTC. Translated, it gives CASSKTSGAYNEQFF.

The chain employs TRBV13 and TRBJ2-7, with D unclear. This CDR3 region has 14 residues. Germline V lookup: CDR1 PRHDT, CDR2 FYEKMQ (reference sequence). The V and J ends lost 3 bases and 3 bases respectively, with 12 bases between them. The CDR3: CASSFDLVGYEQYF. The CDR3 nucleotides are TGTGCCAGCAGCTTTGATCTAGTCGGCTACGAGCAGTACTTC.

The chain joins TRBV11-2 to TRBJ1-1, with 7 bases matching TRBD1. The trim removed 6 bases at V and 9 bases at J, leaving 7 bases unmatched. This CDR3 has 12 residues. CDR1 is SGHAT and CDR2 is FQNNGV in the germline V gene. The CDR3 DNA reads TGTGCCAGCAGTTACCGGGACAGCCAAGCTTTCTTT. Encoded protein: CASSYRDSQAFF.

The gene calls are TRBV2 and TRBJ1-5; a possible D gene is TRBD1 (5 bases). Trimming removed 4 bases from V and 3 bases from J, with 13 bases in between. The CDR3 extends over 15 amino acids. Germline V lookup: CDR1 SNHLY, CDR2 FYNNEI. CDR3 sequence (DNA): TGTGCCAGCAGTGTAGACAGAACCTACAATCAGCCCCAGCATTTT. This encodes CASSVDRTYNQPQHF.

This clone came up once. The J gene is TRBJ1-1, the V gene TRBV19; TRBD1 agrees at 9 bases. The V gene end was trimmed by 5 bases and the J gene end by 1 base; junction bases not matched to a gene: 5. Germline V gene sequence: CDR1 LNHDA, CDR2 SQIVND (reference sequence). The CDR3 extends over 15 amino acids. For the CDR3, the DNA is TGTGCCAGTAGTGCTCCGGGACAGGGGAACACTGAAGCTTTCTTT. As protein: CASSAPGQGNTEAFF.

V gene TRBV4-2 combines with J gene TRBJ2-7; tentatively, D is TRBD2 (5 bases). CDR3 length equals 14 residues. Deletions cut 3 bases from V and 4 bases from J, with 13 bases between. CDR1 is LGHNA, CDR2 YNFKEQ, per germline. CDR3 DNA: TGTGCCAGCAGCCATGACGGGGTGGGTTACGAGCAGTACTTC. Its translation is CASSHDGVGYEQYF.

CDR3 sequence (DNA): TGTGCCAGCAGCTTAGGCGGCGGGGGGACCCCTGAGACCCAGTACTTC. It translates to CASSLGGGGTPETQYF. The chain combines TRBV7-2 with TRBJ2-5; 8 nucleotides line up with TRBD2. With V trimmed by 1 base and J by 5 bases, 9 bases remained unmatched. From germline, CDR1 is SGHTA and CDR2 FQGNSA. The CDR3 runs to 16 residues. The whole variable domain, remainder taken from reference TRBV7-2 and TRBJ2-5, is GAGVSQSPSNKVTEKGKDVELRCDPISGHTALYWYRQSLGQGLEFLIYFQGNSAPDKSGLPSDRFSAERTGGSVSTLTIQRTQQEDSAVYLCASSLGGGGTPETQYFGPGTRLLVL.

About this clone: A much larger clonotype is one base distant, so this may be a read error. The rearrangement joins TRBV6-6 to TRBJ1-2, with TRBD1 identical over 8 bases. CDR3 length: 13 amino acids. Looked up from germline, CDR1 is MNHNY and CDR2 is SVGAGI (reference sequence). J was trimmed by 4 bases and V by 6 bases; bases with no gene match: 4. The CDR3 region is CASSPDRAYGYTF. DNA for the CDR3: TGTGCCAGCAGCCCGGACAGGGCCTATGGCTACACCTTC.

The J gene is TRBJ2-5, the V gene TRBV4-3, with 12 nucleotides matching TRBD2. Germline CDR1 is LGHNA and CDR2 is YSLEER. Trimming took 3 bases from V and 7 from J; bases not matched to a gene: 0. This CDR3 contains 13 residues. The CDR3: CASSQGLAGTQYF. The CDR3 nucleotides are TGCGCCAGCAGCCAGGGACTAGCGGGGACCCAGTACTTC.